This TCR beta chain was profiled in a study of metastatic and nonmetastatic thyroid tumors. None of the patients had undergone any treatment ahead of thyroid surgery. MiXCR reprocessed the PCR reads for TCRdb. The top ten clones hold more than 12% of a sample with tens of thousands of clones, about 14% of them seen once. Per the germline V gene, CDR1 is SGHRS and CDR2 is YFSETQ. The CDR3 totals 13 residues. Deletions cut 3 bases from V and 7 bases from J, with 8 bases between. Sequences were obtained from tumor tissue. J is TRBJ1-6 and V is TRBV5-1; D call uncertain. The sequence was collected from a female donor with papillary thyroid cancer or a benign thyroid nodule (not recorded which). Some clones in this sample may be carry-over from other donors' samples. In DNA form, the CDR3 reads TGCGCCAGCAGCTCTGGCTTCAATTCACCCCTCCACTTT. Amino acid sequence: CASSSGFNSPLHF.